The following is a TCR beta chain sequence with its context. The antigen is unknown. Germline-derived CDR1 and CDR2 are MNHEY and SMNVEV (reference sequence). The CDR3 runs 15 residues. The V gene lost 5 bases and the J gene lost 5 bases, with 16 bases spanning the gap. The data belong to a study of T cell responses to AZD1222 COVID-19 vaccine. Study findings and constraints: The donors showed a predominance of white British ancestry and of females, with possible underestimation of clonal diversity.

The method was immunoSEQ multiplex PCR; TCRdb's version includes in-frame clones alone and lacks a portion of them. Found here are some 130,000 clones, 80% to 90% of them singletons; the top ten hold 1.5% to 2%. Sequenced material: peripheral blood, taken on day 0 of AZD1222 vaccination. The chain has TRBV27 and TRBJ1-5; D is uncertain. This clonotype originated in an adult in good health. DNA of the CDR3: TGTGCCAGCAGTCGGTACGGGGAACCTCATCAGCCCCAGCATTTT. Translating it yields CASSRYGEPHQPQHF.